What follows is one T cell receptor (beta chain) and its context. Trimming shortened V by 3 bases and J by 2 bases, and 12 bases separated the two germline ends. CDR3 length: 15 amino acids. Germline V gene sequence: CDR1 MDHEN, CDR2 SYDVKM. This sample was included in a study of CDR3 diversity in severe acne. TCRdb reanalysed the PCR reads using MiXCR and keeps one entry per CDR3 protein. This sample has about 90,000 distinct CDR3 sequences; about 48% occur once, and the top ten carry around 10%. Specimen: blood. This clonotype was sampled from a male donor in good health, serving as a control. This chain uses TRBV28 with TRBJ2-3; D is unclear. CDR3 coding DNA: TGTGCCAGCAGTTTGGCCTCTGTCCACACAGATACGCAGTATTTT. Translated, it gives CASSLASVHTDTQYF.